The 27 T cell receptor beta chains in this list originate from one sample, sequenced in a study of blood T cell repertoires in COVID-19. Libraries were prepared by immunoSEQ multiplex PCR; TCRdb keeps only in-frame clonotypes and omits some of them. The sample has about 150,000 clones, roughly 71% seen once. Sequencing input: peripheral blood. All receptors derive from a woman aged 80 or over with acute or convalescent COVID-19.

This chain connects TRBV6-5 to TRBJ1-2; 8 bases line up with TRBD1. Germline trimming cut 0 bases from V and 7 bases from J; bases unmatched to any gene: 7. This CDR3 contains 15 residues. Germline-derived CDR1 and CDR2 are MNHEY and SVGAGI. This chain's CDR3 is CASSYSNQGARGYTF. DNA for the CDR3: TGTGCCAGCAGTTACTCGAACCAGGGGGCGCGTGGCTACACCTTC.

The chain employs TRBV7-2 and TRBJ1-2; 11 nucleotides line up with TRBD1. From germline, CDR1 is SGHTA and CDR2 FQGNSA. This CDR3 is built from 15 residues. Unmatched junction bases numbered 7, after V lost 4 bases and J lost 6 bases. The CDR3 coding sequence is TGTGCCAGCAGCTCTAGGACAGGGGGCGGGGATGGCTACACCTTC. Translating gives CASSSRTGGGDGYTF.

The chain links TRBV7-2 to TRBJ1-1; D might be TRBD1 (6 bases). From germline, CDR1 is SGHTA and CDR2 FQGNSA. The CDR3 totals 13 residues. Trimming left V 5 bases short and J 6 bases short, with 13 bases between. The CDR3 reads CASSPDPGAEAFF. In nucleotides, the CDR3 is TGTGCCAGCAGCCCAGACCCAGGGGCTGAAGCTTTCTTT.

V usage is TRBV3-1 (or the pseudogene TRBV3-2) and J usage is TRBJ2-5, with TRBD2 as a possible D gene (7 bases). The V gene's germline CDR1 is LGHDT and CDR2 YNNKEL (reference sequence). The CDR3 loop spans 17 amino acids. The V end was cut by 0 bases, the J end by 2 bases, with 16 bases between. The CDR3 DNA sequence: TGTGCCAGCAGCCAAGATTGGGGGGGGCGACGGCAAGAGACCCAGTACTTC. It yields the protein CASSQDWGGRRQETQYF.

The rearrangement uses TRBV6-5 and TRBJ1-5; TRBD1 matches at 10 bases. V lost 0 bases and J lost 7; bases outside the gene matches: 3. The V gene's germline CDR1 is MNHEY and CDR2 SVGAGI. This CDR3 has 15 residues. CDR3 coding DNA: TGTGCCAGCAGTTACTCGACAGGGGGCGGCCAGCCCCAGCATTTT. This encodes CASSYSTGGGQPQHF.

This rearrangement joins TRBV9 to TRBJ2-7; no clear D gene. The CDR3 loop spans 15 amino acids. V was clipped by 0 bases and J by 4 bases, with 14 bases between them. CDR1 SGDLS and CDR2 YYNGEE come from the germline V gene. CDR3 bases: TGTGCCAGCAGCGTAGAGGAGTGGCAAGGATACGAGCAGTACTTC. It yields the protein CASSVEEWQGYEQYF.

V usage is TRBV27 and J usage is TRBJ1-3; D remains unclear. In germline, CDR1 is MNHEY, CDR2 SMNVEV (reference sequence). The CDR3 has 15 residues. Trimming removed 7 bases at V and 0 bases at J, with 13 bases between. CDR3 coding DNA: TGTGCCAGCACCTCAACCAGGTACTCTGGAAACACCATATATTTT. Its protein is CASTSTRYSGNTIYF.

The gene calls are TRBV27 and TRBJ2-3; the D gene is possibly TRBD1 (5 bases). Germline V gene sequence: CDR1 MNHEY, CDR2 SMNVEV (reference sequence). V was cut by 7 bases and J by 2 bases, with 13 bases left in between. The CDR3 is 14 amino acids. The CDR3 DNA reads TGTGCCAGCAAGAGGAAAGGGGACACAGATACGCAGTATTTT. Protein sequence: CASKRKGDTDTQYF.

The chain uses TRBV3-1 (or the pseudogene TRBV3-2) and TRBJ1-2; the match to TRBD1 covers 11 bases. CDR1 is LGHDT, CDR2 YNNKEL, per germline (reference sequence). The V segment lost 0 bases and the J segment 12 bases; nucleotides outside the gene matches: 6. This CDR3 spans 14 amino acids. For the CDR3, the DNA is TGTGCCAGCAGCCAAGATAGGGACAGGGGGAGTCACACCTTC. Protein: CASSQDRDRGSHTF.

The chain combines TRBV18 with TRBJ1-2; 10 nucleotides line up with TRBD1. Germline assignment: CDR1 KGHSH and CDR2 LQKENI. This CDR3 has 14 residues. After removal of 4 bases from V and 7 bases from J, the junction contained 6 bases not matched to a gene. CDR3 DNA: TGTGCCAGCTCACAGACAGGGGGCCGAGGTGGCTACACCTTC. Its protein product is CASSQTGGRGGYTF.

The CDR3 loop reads CASSSQGAMSTDTQYF. CDR3 coding DNA: TGTGCCAGCAGCTCACAGGGGGCAATGAGCACAGATACGCAGTATTTT. The J gene is TRBJ2-3, the V gene TRBV11-2, with 9 bases fitting TRBD1. Trimming at V came to 4 bases and at J to 0 bases, leaving 5 bases not matched to a gene. The CDR3 loop spans 16 amino acids. From germline, CDR1 is SGHAT and CDR2 FQNNGV.

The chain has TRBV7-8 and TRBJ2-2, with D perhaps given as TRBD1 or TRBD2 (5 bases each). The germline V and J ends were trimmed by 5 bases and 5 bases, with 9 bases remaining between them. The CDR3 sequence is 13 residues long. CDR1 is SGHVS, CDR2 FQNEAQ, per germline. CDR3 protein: CASSRGWTGELFF. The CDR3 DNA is TGTGCCAGCAGCCGGGGCTGGACCGGGGAGCTGTTTTTT.

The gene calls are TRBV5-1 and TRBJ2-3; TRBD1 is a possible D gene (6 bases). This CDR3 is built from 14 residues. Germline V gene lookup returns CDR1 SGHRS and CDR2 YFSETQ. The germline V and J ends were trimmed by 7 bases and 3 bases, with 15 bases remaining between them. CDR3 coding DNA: TGCGCCAGCCGAATTGATACAGGGACAGATACGCAGTATTTT. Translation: CASRIDTGTDTQYF. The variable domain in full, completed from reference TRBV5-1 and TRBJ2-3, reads KAGVTQTPRYLIKTRGQQVTLSCSPISGHRSVSWYQQTPGQGLQFLFEYFSETQRNKGNFPGRFSGRQFSNSRSEMNVSTLELGDSALYLCASRIDTGTDTQYFGPGTRLTVL.

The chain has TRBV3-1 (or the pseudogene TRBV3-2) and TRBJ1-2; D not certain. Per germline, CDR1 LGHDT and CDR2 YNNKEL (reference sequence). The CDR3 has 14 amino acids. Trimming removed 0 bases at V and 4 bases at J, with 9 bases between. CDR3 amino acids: CASSQDWQFYGYTF. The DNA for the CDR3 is TGTGCCAGCAGCCAAGATTGGCAGTTCTATGGCTACACCTTC.

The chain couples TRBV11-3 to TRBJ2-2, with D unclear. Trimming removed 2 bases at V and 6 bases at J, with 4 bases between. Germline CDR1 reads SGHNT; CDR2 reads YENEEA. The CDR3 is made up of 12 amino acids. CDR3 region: CASSLFSGELFF. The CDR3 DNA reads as TGTGCCAGCAGCTTATTCTCCGGGGAGCTGTTTTTT.

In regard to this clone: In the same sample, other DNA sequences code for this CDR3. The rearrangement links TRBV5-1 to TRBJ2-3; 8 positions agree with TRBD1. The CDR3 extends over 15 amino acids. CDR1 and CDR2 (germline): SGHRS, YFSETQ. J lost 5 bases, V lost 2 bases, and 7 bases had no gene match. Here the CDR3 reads CASSLGRGREDTQYF. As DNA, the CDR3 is TGCGCCAGCAGCTTAGGCAGGGGGCGCGAAGATACGCAGTATTTT. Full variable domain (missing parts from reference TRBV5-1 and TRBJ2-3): KAGVTQTPRYLIKTRGQQVTLSCSPISGHRSVSWYQQTPGQGLQFLFEYFSETQRNKGNFPGRFSGRQFSNSRSEMNVSTLELGDSALYLCASSLGRGREDTQYFGPGTRLTVL.

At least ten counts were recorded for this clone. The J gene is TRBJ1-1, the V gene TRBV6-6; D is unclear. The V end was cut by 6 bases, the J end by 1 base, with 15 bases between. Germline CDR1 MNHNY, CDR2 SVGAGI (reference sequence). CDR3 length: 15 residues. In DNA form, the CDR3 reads TGTGCCAGCAGCGGGAGGGCAGGCGCGAACACTGAAGCTTTCTTT. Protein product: CASSGRAGANTEAFF.

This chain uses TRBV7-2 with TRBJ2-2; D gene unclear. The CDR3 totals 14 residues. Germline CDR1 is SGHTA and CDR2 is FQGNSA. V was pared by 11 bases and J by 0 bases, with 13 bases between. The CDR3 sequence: CAGTRHANTGELFF. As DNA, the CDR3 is TGTGCCGGAACTCGACACGCGAACACCGGGGAGCTGTTTTTT.

The CDR3 DNA follows: TGTGCCAGCAGCCAAGATCGGAGACGGGTTAGTCAGGGAATGAACACTGAAGCTTTCTTT. Translating gives CASSQDRRRVSQGMNTEAFF. The chain joins TRBV3-1 (or the pseudogene TRBV3-2) to TRBJ1-1; TRBD1 might be the D (5 bases). Trimming removed 0 bases from V and 0 bases from J, with 23 bases in between. Germline V gene sequence: CDR1 LGHDT, CDR2 YNNKEL (reference sequence). The CDR3 spans 20 residues.

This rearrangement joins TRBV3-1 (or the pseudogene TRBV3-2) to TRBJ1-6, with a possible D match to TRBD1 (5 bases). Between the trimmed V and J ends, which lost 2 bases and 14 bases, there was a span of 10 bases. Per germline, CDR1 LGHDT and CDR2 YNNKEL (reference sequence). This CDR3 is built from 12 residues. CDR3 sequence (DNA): TGTGCCAGCAGCCAACAAAAGGGGACCCTCCACTTT. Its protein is CASSQQKGTLHF.

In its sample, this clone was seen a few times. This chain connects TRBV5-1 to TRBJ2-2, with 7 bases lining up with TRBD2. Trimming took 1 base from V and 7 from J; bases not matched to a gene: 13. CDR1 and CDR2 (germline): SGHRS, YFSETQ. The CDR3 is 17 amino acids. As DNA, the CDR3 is TGCGCCAGCAGCTTGTTGCCCTTGGTAGCGGGTGGCGGGGAGCTGTTTTTT. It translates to CASSLLPLVAGGGELFF.

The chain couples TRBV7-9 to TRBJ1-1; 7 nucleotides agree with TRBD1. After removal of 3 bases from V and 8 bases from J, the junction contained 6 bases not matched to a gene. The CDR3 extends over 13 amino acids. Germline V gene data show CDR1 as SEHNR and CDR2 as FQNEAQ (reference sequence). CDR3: CASSFRDRREAFF. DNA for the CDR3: TGTGCCAGCAGCTTCCGGGACAGACGAGAAGCTTTCTTT. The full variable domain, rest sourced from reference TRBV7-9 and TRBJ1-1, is DTGVSQNPRHKITKRGQNVTFRCDPISEHNRLYWYRQTLGQGPEFLTYFQNEAQLEKSRLLSDRFSAERPKGSFSTLEIQRTEQGDSAMYLCASSFRDRREAFFGQGTRLTVV.

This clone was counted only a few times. CDR3 sequence: CASSFGQGAEAFF. DNA of the CDR3: TGTGCCAGCAGCTTCGGACAGGGGGCCGAAGCTTTCTTT. The V and J genes are TRBV5-6 and TRBJ1-1; 11 bases fit TRBD1. Unmatched junction bases numbered 2, after V lost 2 bases and J lost 8 bases. Germline CDR1 and CDR2: SGHDT and YYEEEE. This CDR3 is built from 13 residues.

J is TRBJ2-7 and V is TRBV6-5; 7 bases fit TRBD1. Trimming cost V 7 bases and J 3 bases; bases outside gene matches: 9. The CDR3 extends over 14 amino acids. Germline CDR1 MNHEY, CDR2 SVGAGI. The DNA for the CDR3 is TGTGCCAGCACCGGCTGGACAGGAGACTACGAGCAGTACTTC. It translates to CASTGWTGDYEQYF.

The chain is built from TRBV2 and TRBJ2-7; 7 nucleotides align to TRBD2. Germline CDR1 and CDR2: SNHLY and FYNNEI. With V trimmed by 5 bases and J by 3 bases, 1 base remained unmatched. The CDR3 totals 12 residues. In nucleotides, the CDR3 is TGTGCCAGCAGTTCGGGGGGCTACGAGCAGTACTTC. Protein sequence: CASSSGGYEQYF.

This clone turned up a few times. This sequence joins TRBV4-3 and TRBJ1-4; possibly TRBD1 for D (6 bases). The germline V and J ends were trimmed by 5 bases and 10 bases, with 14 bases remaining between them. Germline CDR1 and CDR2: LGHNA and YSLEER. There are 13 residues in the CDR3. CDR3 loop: CASSSTGYGKLFF. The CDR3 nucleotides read TGCGCCAGCAGCTCCACAGGGTACGGAAAACTGTTTTTT.

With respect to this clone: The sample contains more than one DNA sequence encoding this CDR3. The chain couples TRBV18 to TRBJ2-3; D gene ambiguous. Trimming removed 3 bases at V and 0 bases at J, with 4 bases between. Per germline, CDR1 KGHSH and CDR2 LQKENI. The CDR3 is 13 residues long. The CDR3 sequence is CASSPPSTDTQYF. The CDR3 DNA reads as TGTGCCAGCTCACCTCCAAGCACAGATACGCAGTATTTT.